Only a few counts were recorded for the clone carrying this T cell receptor beta chain. In the original analysis: Reference gene primer amplification gave nucleated cell count estimates. Sequencing was performed with immunoSEQ multiplex PCR; in TCRdb, only in-frame clones are kept and a portion is missing. That table furnishes V, J and clone size, whereas the DNA furnished D and trimming. The sample includes a few hundred thousand clones, under 90% seen only once; the top ten take over 4%. This sample stems from a study of blood T cell repertoires in COVID-19. About the study: Acute and convalescent COVID-19 samples came from the United States, Italy and Spain. Sources were T cells, B-cell-depleted T cells, or PBMCs; the material itself was cDNA or gDNA.

Participant age was about 18 to 89 years, and participants resided in around 24 US areas. Germline V lookup: CDR1 LGHDT, CDR2 YNNKEL (reference sequence). V was clipped by 3 bases and J by 6 bases, with 8 bases between them. This CDR3 has 12 amino acids. The sequenced material came from PBMCs or T cells enriched from blood (not recorded which). The chain carries TRBV3-1 (or the pseudogene TRBV3-2) and TRBJ1-1, with D possibly TRBD1 on 5 matching bases. This TCR came from a man aged 30 to 45 with acute COVID-19. The CDR3 bases are TGTGCCAGCAGCCACCAGGGATCTGAAGCTTTCTTT. Translated: CASSHQGSEAFF.